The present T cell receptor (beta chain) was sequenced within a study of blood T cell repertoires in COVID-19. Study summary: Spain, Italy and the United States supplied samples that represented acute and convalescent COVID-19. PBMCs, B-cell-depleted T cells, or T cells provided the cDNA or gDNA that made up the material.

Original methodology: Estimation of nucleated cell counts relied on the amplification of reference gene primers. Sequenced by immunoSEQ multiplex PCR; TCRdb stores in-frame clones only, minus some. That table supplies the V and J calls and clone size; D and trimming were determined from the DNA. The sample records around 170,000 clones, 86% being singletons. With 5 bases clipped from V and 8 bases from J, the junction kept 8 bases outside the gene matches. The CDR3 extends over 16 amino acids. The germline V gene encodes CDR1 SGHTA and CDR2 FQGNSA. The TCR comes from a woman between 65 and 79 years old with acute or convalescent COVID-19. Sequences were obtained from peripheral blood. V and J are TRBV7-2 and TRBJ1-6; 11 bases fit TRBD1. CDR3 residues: CASSPWTGGIDSPLHF. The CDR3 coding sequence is TGTGCCAGCAGCCCGTGGACAGGGGGCATTGATTCACCCCTCCACTTT.